The 30 T cell receptor beta chains below come from one sample, sequenced in a study of blood T cells in healthy people across ages. Alongside a J-beta primer mix, a sample-barcoded 5' primer served in a second PCR lasting roughly 6 to 11 cycles. TCRdb called the 5' RACE reads again in MiXCR, with one record for every CDR3 protein. Among about 510,000 distinct CDR3 sequences listed, around a quarter were seen once. The sample was also reused in another study, on T cells of mothers and their children.

Material: blood. The origin of the receptors is a boy younger than 10 in good health.

This chain uses TRBV12-3 or TRBV12-4 with TRBJ2-3; 7 bases agree with TRBD2. The CDR3 spans 17 residues. V was pared by 6 bases and J by 1 base, with 13 bases of the junction left unmatched. CDR3 DNA: TGTGCCAGCAGCGGCCTCGGGGGGACCGCTGGCACAGATACGCAGTATTTT. It is translated as CASSGLGGTAGTDTQYF.

J is TRBJ2-2 and V is TRBV5-1, with 7 bases matching TRBD2. The CDR3 is 15 residues long. J gave up 1 base and V 4 bases, and 4 bases lay outside the gene matches. Germline lookup yields CDR1 SGHRS and CDR2 YFSETQ. CDR3 sequence: CASSPPGGNTGELFF. CDR3 nucleotides: TGCGCCAGCAGCCCGCCGGGGGGGAACACCGGGGAGCTGTTTTTT.

The sample holds a few counts of this clonotype. The rearrangement uses TRBV12-3 or TRBV12-4 and TRBJ1-4; no definite D call. The V end lost 0 bases, the J end lost 2 bases, and 10 bases lay between the germline ends. The CDR3 length is 16 residues. CDR3 sequence reads: CASSLARLSTNEKLFF. The CDR3 DNA sequence: TGTGCCAGCAGTTTAGCGCGGTTGTCGACTAATGAAAAACTGTTTTTT.

J is TRBJ1-3 and V is TRBV7-9; D unresolved. The CDR3 length is 13 residues. V was cut by 4 bases and J by 2 bases, with 6 bases left in between. Germline V lookup: CDR1 SEHNR, CDR2 FQNEAQ (reference sequence). The CDR3 sequence is CASSSDTGNTIYF. In nucleotides, the CDR3 is TGTGCCAGCAGCTCAGACACTGGAAACACCATATATTTT.

V usage is TRBV5-6 and J usage is TRBJ1-1, with a weak D call TRBD1 (6 bases). V was trimmed by 3 bases and J by 10 bases, leaving 13 bases between them. The CDR3 totals 12 residues. Germline assignment: CDR1 SGHDT and CDR2 YYEEEE. The CDR3 sequence: CASSSLDRLAFF. CDR3 nucleotides: TGTGCCAGCAGCTCGCTGGACAGACTAGCTTTCTTT.

The V gene is TRBV4-1, the J gene TRBJ2-5, with TRBD1 as a possible D gene (5 bases). This CDR3 is built from 15 residues. V lost 1 base and J 5 bases, leaving 14 bases between the germline ends. The germline CDR1 and CDR2 sequences are MGHRA and YSYEKL. The CDR3 coding sequence is TGCGCCAGCAGCCAAGTTTCAGCAGGGTCGGAGACCCAGTACTTC. It codes for CASSQVSAGSETQYF.

The chain has TRBV7-9 and TRBJ2-5, with D unclear. Trimming removed 5 bases from V and 5 bases from J, with 9 bases in between. The CDR3 has 12 amino acids. The germline V gene encodes CDR1 SEHNR and CDR2 FQNEAQ (reference sequence). CDR3 in DNA: TGTGCCAGCAGCCCCTTGCATGAGACCCAGTACTTC. Translated: CASSPLHETQYF.

The rearrangement uses TRBV4-2 and TRBJ1-6; D might be TRBD1 (6 bases). In germline, CDR1 is LGHNA, CDR2 YNFKEQ. V lost 4 bases, J lost 0 bases, and 13 bases lay in between. The CDR3 runs 17 residues. The CDR3 here is CASSRKDSSSYNSPLHF. Written as DNA, the CDR3 is TGTGCCAGCAGCCGGAAGGACAGTAGCTCCTATAATTCACCCCTCCACTTT.

A few counts support this clonotype. The chain combines TRBV13 with TRBJ2-5; D unclear. The J call is doubtful: the DNA matches TRBJ2-7 better. Per the germline V gene, CDR1 is PRHDT and CDR2 is FYEKMQ (reference sequence). CDR3 length: 15 residues. CDR3 nucleotide sequence: TGTGCCAGCAGCTTACGGTCTTGGCGGCACTACGAGCAGTACTTC. Residues: CASSLRSWRHYEQYF.

This clonotype was recorded a few times. This chain uses TRBV10-3 with TRBJ1-2, with D unclear. The CDR3 has 14 amino acids. Trimming pared 0 bases from V and 3 bases from J, leaving 8 bases between. Per the germline V gene, CDR1 is ENHRY and CDR2 is SYGVKD. CDR3 bases: TGTGCCATCAGTGAGTCCGTCAGTTACTATGGCTACACCTTC. Translated: CAISESVSYYGYTF.

As DNA, the CDR3 is TGTGCCAGCAGTTCCGTTGATAACTATGGCTACACCTTC. This sequence encodes CASSSVDNYGYTF. This chain uses TRBV12-3 or TRBV12-4 with TRBJ1-2, with D unclear. CDR3 length: 13 residues. With 4 bases removed from V and 1 base from J, the gap between germline ends came to 7 bases.

The chain uses TRBV7-2 and TRBJ2-1, with TRBD2 matching 9 bases. From germline, CDR1 is SGHTA and CDR2 FQGNSA. The CDR3 extends over 14 amino acids. The V segment lost 3 bases and the J segment 12 bases; nucleotides outside the gene matches: 9. CDR3 sequence: CASSLWGVAGVQFF. CDR3 sequence (DNA): TGTGCCAGCAGCTTGTGGGGGGTAGCGGGAGTGCAGTTCTTC. The full variable domain, rest sourced from reference TRBV7-2 and TRBJ2-1, is GAGVSQSPSNKVTEKGKDVELRCDPISGHTALYWYRQSLGQGLEFLIYFQGNSAPDKSGLPSDRFSAERTGGSVSTLTIQRTQQEDSAVYLCASSLWGVAGVQFFGPGTRLTVL.

This clonotype has a handful of counts. The rearrangement uses TRBV6-5 and TRBJ1-3, with 8 bases aligning to TRBD1. V lost 0 bases and J lost 2; bases outside the gene matches: 6. The CDR3 extends over 17 amino acids. Germline V lookup: CDR1 MNHEY, CDR2 SVGAGI. In DNA, the CDR3 is TGTGCCAGCAGTTACTCGCGACAGGGGAAGGCTGGAAACACCATATATTTT. It encodes CASSYSRQGKAGNTIYF.

The chain carries TRBV7-2 and TRBJ2-5; the D is unclear. Germline V gene lookup returns CDR1 SGHTA and CDR2 FQGNSA. The V and J ends lost 4 bases and 1 base respectively, with 13 bases between them. This CDR3 contains 15 residues. In nucleotides, the CDR3 is TGTGCCAGCAGCTGGGCGGTGGGAACCCAAGAGACCCAGTACTTC. Translation gives CASSWAVGTQETQYF.

This clonotype has more than one count but fewer than ten. This chain uses TRBV27 with TRBJ2-5; D gene unclear. TRBJ2-1 matches the DNA end more closely, so the J call is doubtful. The CDR3 runs to 14 residues. From germline, CDR1 is MNHEY and CDR2 SMNVEV (reference sequence). CDR3 coding DNA: TGTGCCAGCAGTTTGTCCACGGTCAGAAATGAGCAGTTCTTC. Translation gives CASSLSTVRNEQFF.

This clonotype occurred a few times. This chain links TRBV20-1 with TRBJ2-1; TRBD1 agrees at 7 bases. The better agreement between TRBJ2-5 and the DNA end casts doubt on the J call. Looked up from germline, CDR1 is DFQATT and CDR2 is SNEGSKA (reference sequence). The CDR3 runs 13 residues. The CDR3 loop reads CSASRDRVETQYF. In DNA form, the CDR3 reads TGCAGTGCTAGTAGAGACAGGGTGGAGACCCAGTACTTC.

In its sample, this clonotype was seen a few times. The CDR3 bases are TGTGCCAGCAGCTTTTCCCAGGGGGGGTACGAGCAGTACTTC. As protein: CASSFSQGGYEQYF. The genes are TRBV7-2 and TRBJ2-5; D could derive from TRBD1 or TRBD2 (7 bases each). The end of the DNA aligns better with TRBJ2-7, so the J call may be wrong. The CDR3 sequence is 14 residues long. Germline values: CDR1 SGHTA, CDR2 FQGNSA.

This clonotype was counted between two and nine times. The J gene is TRBJ2-2, the V gene TRBV2; TRBD2 matches 7 bases. With V trimmed by 5 bases and J by 9 bases, 6 bases remained unmatched. The CDR3 has 13 residues. Germline V gene data show CDR1 as SNHLY and CDR2 as FYNNEI. CDR3: CASSRLALRELFF. In DNA, the CDR3 is TGTGCCAGCAGTAGACTAGCATTAAGGGAGCTGTTTTTT.

V gene TRBV11-2 combines with J gene TRBJ2-5; 8 bases line up with TRBD2. Trimming took 0 bases from V and 2 from J; bases not matched to a gene: 5. There are 16 residues in the CDR3. Germline-derived CDR1 and CDR2 are SGHAT and FQNNGV. CDR3 sequence reads: CASSLDHGGGQETQYF. CDR3 DNA sequence: TGTGCCAGCAGCTTAGATCACGGCGGGGGGCAAGAGACCCAGTACTTC.

The rearrangement uses TRBV6-5 and TRBJ2-2; D may be TRBD1 (6 bases). The CDR3 has 16 residues. Germline assignment: CDR1 MNHEY and CDR2 SVGAGI. Trimming pared 5 bases from V and 7 bases from J, leaving 20 bases between. CDR3 sequence (DNA): TGTGCCAGCAGTCCCCCAGGGGTTAGGTTCGGCGGGGAGCTGTTTTTT. Protein product: CASSPPGVRFGGELFF.

This clonotype was seen a handful of times. This chain connects TRBV28 to TRBJ1-2; D not certain. The length of the CDR3 is 11 residues. Trimming pared 5 bases from V and 8 bases from J, leaving 9 bases between. Germline assignment: CDR1 MDHEN and CDR2 SYDVKM. The CDR3 DNA reads as TGTGCCAGCAGTCCGCGGACCGGCTACACCTTC. This codes for CASSPRTGYTF.

The rearrangement joins TRBV3-1 to TRBJ2-5; no clear D gene. Trimming left V 4 bases short and J 1 base short, with 13 bases between. CDR1 is LGHDT and CDR2 is YNNKEL in the germline V gene (reference sequence). This CDR3 region has 15 residues. The CDR3 DNA reads as TGTGCCAGCAGCCCCCCTTGGGATGCCCAAGAGACCCAGTACTTC. It codes for CASSPPWDAQETQYF.

The V gene is TRBV5-5, the J gene TRBJ2-3; D is unclear. Trimming stripped 0 bases from V and 2 bases from J, with 7 bases between. CDR1 and CDR2 from the germline V gene are SGHKS and YYEKEE (reference sequence). The CDR3 is 14 residues long. Here the CDR3 DNA reads TGTGCCAGCAGCTTGGGTCCGTTCACAGATACGCAGTATTTT. This encodes CASSLGPFTDTQYF.

The sample holds a few counts of this clonotype. This chain joins TRBV30 and TRBJ2-5; 8 bases fit TRBD2. The DNA matches TRBJ2-1 better at its end, which makes the J call doubtful. The length of the CDR3 is 11 residues. Germline V CDR1 and CDR2: GTSNPN, SVGIG (reference sequence). The CDR3 DNA reads as TGTGCCTGGAGTGACGCGGGGGGGCAGTTCTTC. Translated: CAWSDAGGQFF.

This rearrangement joins TRBV20-1 to TRBJ2-3; TRBD2 aligns across 7 bases. The V gene end was trimmed by 3 bases and the J gene end by 4 bases; junction bases not matched to a gene: 7. Looked up from germline, CDR1 is DFQATT and CDR2 is SNEGSKA (reference sequence). The CDR3 spans 14 residues. CDR3 bases: TGCAGTGCTAGGCTATTGCGGGAGCCAGATACGCAGTATTTT. Translating it yields CSARLLREPDTQYF.

The V gene is TRBV12-5, the J gene TRBJ2-1; 9 bases align to TRBD2. This CDR3 spans 16 amino acids. Germline CDR1 reads LGHNT; CDR2 reads FRNRAP. J lost 8 bases, V lost 2 bases, and 10 bases had no gene match. Written as DNA, the CDR3 is TGTGCTAGTGGTTTGTTGGGCGGGGGGGGTACAGATGAGCAGTTCTTC. Translating it yields CASGLLGGGGTDEQFF.

This clonotype came up a few times. The chain uses TRBV10-3 and TRBJ2-5; the match to TRBD2 covers 11 bases. Judging by the DNA end, TRBJ2-1 fits better; the J call may be wrong. This CDR3 has 15 residues. CDR1 and CDR2 from the germline V gene are ENHRY and SYGVKD. The CDR3 spells CAISDSTSGREEQFF. DNA of the CDR3: TGTGCCATCAGTGACTCCACTAGCGGGAGAGAGGAGCAGTTCTTC.

This clonotype was found a few times. J is TRBJ2-7 and V is TRBV2; D uncertain. The end of the DNA aligns better with TRBJ2-5, so the J call may be wrong. The length of the CDR3 is 12 residues. From germline, CDR1 is SNHLY and CDR2 FYNNEI. The CDR3 loop is CASKWLQETQYF. In DNA, the CDR3 is TGTGCCAGCAAATGGTTACAAGAGACCCAGTACTTC.

Written as DNA, the CDR3 is TGCAGTGCTAGATCAGGGGGTAGCAACACCGGGGAGCTGTTTTTT. Translated, it gives CSARSGGSNTGELFF. The chain combines TRBV20-1 with TRBJ2-2; 7 bases map to TRBD1. V gave up 2 bases and J gave up 2 bases; unmatched junction bases: 5. CDR3 length: 15 residues. Germline V lookup: CDR1 DFQATT, CDR2 SNEGSKA (reference sequence).

The sample holds a few counts of this clonotype. The V gene is TRBV7-9, the J gene TRBJ2-5; 7 bases match TRBD1. V lost 3 bases, J lost 3 bases, and 10 bases stayed unmatched. The germline V gene encodes CDR1 SEHNR and CDR2 FQNEAQ (reference sequence). This CDR3 comprises 16 residues. The CDR3 DNA reads as TGTGCCAGCAGCTTGAGGGGGCTACAGTCCAAAGAGACCCAGTACTTC. As protein: CASSLRGLQSKETQYF.